This T cell receptor (beta chain) originates from a study of OX40 agonist ivuxolimab in advanced cancers. The overall study: The study treated patients with ivuxolimab, an agonistic anti-OX40 (CD134) antibody.

Blood was sampled at baseline, cycle 4 day 1, and cycle 7 day 1. Study-level findings and limits: At doses 0.1 to 3.0 mg/kg, CD4+ and CD8+ clones expanded. CD8+ T cells were the subset that, on average, had more expanded clones than CD4+.

The method was immunoSEQ multiplex PCR; TCRdb's version includes in-frame clones alone and lacks a portion of them. The data contain about 69,000 clones, over 60% of them singletons. As regards this clone: The antigen remains unidentified.

The germline V gene has CDR1 SNHLY and CDR2 FYNNEI. CDR3 length: 14 residues. Deletions cut 7 bases from V and 0 bases from J, with 9 bases between. The TCR originated in an adult with an advanced solid tumor such as melanoma, head and neck, liver or kidney cancer. Sequencing used CD4+ or CD8+ T cells sorted from blood, obtained in a trial of the OX40 agonist ivuxolimab. The rearrangement joins TRBV2 to TRBJ2-2; possible D gene TRBD2, 6 bases. In DNA form, the CDR3 reads TGTGCCAGCATCCGGGGGACGAACACCGGGGAGCTGTTTTTT. It yields the protein CASIRGTNTGELFF. Full variable domain (missing parts from reference TRBV2 and TRBJ2-2): EPEVTQTPSHQVTQMGQEVILRCVPISNHLYFYWYRQILGQKVEFLVSFYNNEISEKSEIFDDQFSVERPDGSNFTLKIRSTKLEDSAMYFCASIRGTNTGELFFGEGSRLTVL.